The TCR beta chain under discussion was sequenced for a study of OX40 agonist ivuxolimab in advanced cancers. Produced via immunoSEQ multiplex PCR; TCRdb's table is partial and in-frame only. This sample yields about 90,000 clones, of which about 90% are seen a single time; about 1.7% belongs to the top ten. Per the germline V gene, CDR1 is GTSNPN and CDR2 is SVGIG (reference sequence). This CDR3 is 16 amino acids long. J lost 1 base, V lost 3 bases, and 11 bases had no gene match. The V call is TRBV30, the J call TRBJ2-7; TRBD1 aligns across 8 bases. The sample consisted of CD4+ or CD8+ T cells sorted from blood, taken in a trial of the OX40 agonist ivuxolimab. The sequence came from an adult with an advanced solid tumor such as melanoma, head and neck, liver or kidney cancer. The CDR3 DNA follows: TGTGCCTGGAGAAACGGGCCGGGACAGGTTTCCTACGAGCAGTACTTC. Its protein is CAWRNGPGQVSYEQYF. The full variable domain, its missing parts supplied by reference TRBV30 and TRBJ2-7, is SQTIHQWPATLVQPVGSPLSLECTVEGTSNPNLYWYRQAAGRGLQLLFYSVGIGQISSEVPQNLSASRPQDRQFILSSKKLLLSDSGFYLCAWRNGPGQVSYEQYFGPGTRLTVT.